This T cell receptor beta chain emerged from a study of shared clonotypes between healthy human individuals. Comments on this clone: Antigen specificity is unknown.

TCRdb's copy holds only in-frame clones and misses some; the assay was immunoSEQ multiplex PCR. This table has around 1.1 million clones, about 84% appearing once. The CDR3 has 15 residues. V was clipped by 3 bases and J by 3 bases; unmatched bases: 5. CDR1 is KGHSH, CDR2 LQKENI, per germline. Study conclusions and caveats: Expectations were that clonotype sharing among donors would be affected by sequencing depth.

The gene calls are TRBV18 and TRBJ2-1; 7 bases are a match to TRBD2. The TCR was taken from a young man in good health. Some clones in this sample may be carry-over from other donors' samples. The sequenced sample was memory CD4+ T cells from PBMCs. As for subset: CD45RA-negative fraction. The CDR3 DNA reads TGTGCCAGCTCACCCGCCGGGACTAACTACAATGAGCAGTTCTTC. Translated: CASSPAGTNYNEQFF. Combining the CDR3 with reference TRBV18 and TRBJ2-1 gives the whole variable domain NAGVMQNPRHLVRRRGQEARLRCSPMKGHSHVYWYRQLPEEGLKFMVYLQKENIIDESGMPKERFSAEFPKEGPSILRIQQVVRGDSAAYFCASSPAGTNYNEQFFGPGTRLTVL.